This T cell receptor (beta chain) was profiled in a study of shared clonotypes between healthy human individuals. Trimming took 5 bases from V and 6 from J; bases not matched to a gene: 10. Germline lookup yields CDR1 MNHNY and CDR2 SVGAGI (reference sequence). The CDR3 totals 15 residues. Study-level results: Generation probability values for non-shared clonotypes were lower than those for clonotypes shared by all four donors.

Sequencing was performed with immunoSEQ multiplex PCR; in TCRdb, only in-frame clones are kept and a portion is missing. The sample shows 200,000 to 250,000 clones, under 80% of them seen only once. Of note for this clone: Its specificity is unknown.

The source material was memory CD4+ T cells sorted from blood. As to subset: CD45RA-negative fraction. J is TRBJ2-7 and V is TRBV6-6; 10 bases are a match to TRBD1. The origin of this receptor is a man aged 30 to 45 in good health. The CDR3 coding sequence is TGTGCCAGCAGTCCCCCGGGACAGGGGTCTCGCGAGCAGTACTTC. This sequence encodes CASSPPGQGSREQYF.